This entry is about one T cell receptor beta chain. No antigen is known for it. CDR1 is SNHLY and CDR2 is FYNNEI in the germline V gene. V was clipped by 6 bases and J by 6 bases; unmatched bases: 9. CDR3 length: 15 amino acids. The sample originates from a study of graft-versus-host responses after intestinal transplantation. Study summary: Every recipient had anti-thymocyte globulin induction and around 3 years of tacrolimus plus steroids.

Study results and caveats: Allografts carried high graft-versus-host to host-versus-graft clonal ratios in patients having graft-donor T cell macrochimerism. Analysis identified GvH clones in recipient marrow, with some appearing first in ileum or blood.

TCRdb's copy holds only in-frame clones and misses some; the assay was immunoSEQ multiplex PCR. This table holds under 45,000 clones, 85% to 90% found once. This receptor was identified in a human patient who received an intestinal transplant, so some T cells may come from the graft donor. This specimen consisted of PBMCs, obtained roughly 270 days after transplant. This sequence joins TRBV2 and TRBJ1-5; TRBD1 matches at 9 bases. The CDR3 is CASRGGQGSSQPQHF. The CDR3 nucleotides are TGTGCCAGCAGAGGGGGACAGGGAAGTAGTCAGCCCCAGCATTTT.